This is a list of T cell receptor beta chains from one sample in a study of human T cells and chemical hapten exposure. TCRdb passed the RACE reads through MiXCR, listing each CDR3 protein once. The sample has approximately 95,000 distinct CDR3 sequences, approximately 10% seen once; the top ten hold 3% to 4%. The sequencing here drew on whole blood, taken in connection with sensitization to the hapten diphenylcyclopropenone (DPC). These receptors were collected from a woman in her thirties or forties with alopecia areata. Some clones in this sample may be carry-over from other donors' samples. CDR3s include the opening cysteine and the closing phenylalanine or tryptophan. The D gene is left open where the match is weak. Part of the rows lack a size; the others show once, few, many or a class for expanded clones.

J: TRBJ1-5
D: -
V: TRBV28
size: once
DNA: TGTGCCAGCAGTTTAGGTCCAGGGGATCTCCAGCCCCAGCATTTT
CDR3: CASSLGPGDLQPQHF

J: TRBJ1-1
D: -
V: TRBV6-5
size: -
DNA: TGTGCCAGCACCAACGGAGGGGGCACTGAAGCTTTCTTT
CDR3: CASTNGGGTEAFF

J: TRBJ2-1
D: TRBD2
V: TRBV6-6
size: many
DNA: TGTGCCAGCAGATCAGCGGGGGGACTTTTTAATGAGCAGTTCTTC
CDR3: CASRSAGGLFNEQFF

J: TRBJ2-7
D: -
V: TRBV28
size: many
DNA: TGTGCCAGCAGCTCATCCTACGAGCAGTACTTC
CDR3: CASSSSYEQYF

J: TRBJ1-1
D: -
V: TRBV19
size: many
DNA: TGTGCCAGTAGTATTAGTGCGGTTGTGAGCACTGAAGCTTTCTTT
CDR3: CASSISAVVSTEAFF

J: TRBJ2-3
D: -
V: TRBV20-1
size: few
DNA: TGCAGTGCTGTACAGCGATACACAGATACGCAGTATTTT
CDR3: CSAVQRYTDTQYF

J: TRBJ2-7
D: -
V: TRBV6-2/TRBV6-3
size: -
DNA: TGTGCCAGCACTTATGGAGGGCGGACCTCCTACGAGCAGTACTTC
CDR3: CASTYGGRTSYEQYF

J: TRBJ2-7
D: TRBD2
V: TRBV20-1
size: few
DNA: TGCAGTGCTTCACCGGGACTAGCGGGAGTCGAGCAGTACTTC
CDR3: CSASPGLAGVEQYF

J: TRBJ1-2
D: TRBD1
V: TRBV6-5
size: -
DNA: TGTGCCAGCAGTCCACCCCGGGACAGGGTGTCCTATGGCTACACCTTC
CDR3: CASSPPRDRVSYGYTF

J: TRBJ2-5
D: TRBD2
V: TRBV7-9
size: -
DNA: TGTGCCAGCAGCTTAACGGGGGCTCCGGGACTAGGGGAGACCCAGTACTTC
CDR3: CASSLTGAPGLGETQYF

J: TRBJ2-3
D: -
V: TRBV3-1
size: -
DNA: TGTGCCAGCAGCCAAGATCTTGTTCCGGGGCGGGATACGCAGTATTTT
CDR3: CASSQDLVPGRDTQYF

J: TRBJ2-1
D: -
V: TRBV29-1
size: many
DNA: TGCAGCGCGAGGCCCTACAATGAGCAGTTCTTC
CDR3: CSARPYNEQFF

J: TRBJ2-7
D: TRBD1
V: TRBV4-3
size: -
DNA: TGCGCCAGCAGCCAAGAACCCCAGGGGGTTTACGAGCAGTACTTC
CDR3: CASSQEPQGVYEQYF

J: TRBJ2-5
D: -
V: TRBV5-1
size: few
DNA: TGCGCCAGCAGCCGGGGTCGGGCACAAGAGACCCAGTACTTC
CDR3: CASSRGRAQETQYF

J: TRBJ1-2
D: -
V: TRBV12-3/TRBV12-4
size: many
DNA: TGTGCCAGCAGTTTAGGTTGGCAGGGGTATGGCTACACCTTC
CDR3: CASSLGWQGYGYTF

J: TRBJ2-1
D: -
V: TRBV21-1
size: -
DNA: TGTGCCAGCAGCCCCAGGGGGACCCTCTCCTACAATGAGCAGTTCTTC
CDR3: CASSPRGTLSYNEQFF

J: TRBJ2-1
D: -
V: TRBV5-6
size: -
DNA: TGTGCCAGCAGTCCTTGGGGGGGCAGCTCCTACAATGAGCAGTTCTTC
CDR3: CASSPWGGSSYNEQFF

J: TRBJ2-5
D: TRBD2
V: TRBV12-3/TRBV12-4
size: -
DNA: TGTGCCAGCAGTTACACAGGGACTAGCGGGGGAGAGACCCAGTACTTC
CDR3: CASSYTGTSGGETQYF

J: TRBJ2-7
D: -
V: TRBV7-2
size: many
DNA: TGTGCCAGCAGCGGCCGGGACCCCAATCCCTCCTACGAGCAGTACTTC
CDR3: CASSGRDPNPSYEQYF

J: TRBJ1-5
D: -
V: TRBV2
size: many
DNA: TGTGCCAGCAGCGACACGGGGCAGCCCCAGCATTTT
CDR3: CASSDTGQPQHF

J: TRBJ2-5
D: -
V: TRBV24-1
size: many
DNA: TGTGCCACCAGCCGGGGCGGAATACAAGAGACCCAGTACTTC
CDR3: CATSRGGIQETQYF

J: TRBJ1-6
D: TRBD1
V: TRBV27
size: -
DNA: TGTGCCAGCAGTTTACCCAGGACAGGCTCTTTGACTAGCTCCTATAATTCACCCCTCCACTTT
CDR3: CASSLPRTGSLTSSYNSPLHF

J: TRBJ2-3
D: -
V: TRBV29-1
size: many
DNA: -
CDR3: CSVRARPDTQYF

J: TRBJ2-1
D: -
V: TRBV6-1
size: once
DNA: TGTGCCACCTACCCCTGGGGGCTAGCGGACGCTAATGAGCAGTTCTTC
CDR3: CATYPWGLADANEQFF

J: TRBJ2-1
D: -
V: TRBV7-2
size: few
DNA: TGTGCCAGCAGCTTGGGACCGGGACCAATCTACAATGAGCAGTTCTTC
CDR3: CASSLGPGPIYNEQFF

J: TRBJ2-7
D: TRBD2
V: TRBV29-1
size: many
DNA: TGCAGCGTTGAGTCTAGCGGAGCCTACGAGCAGTACTTC
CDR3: CSVESSGAYEQYF

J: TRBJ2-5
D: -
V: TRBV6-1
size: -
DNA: TGTGCCAGCACCGTCTCGGACCGCTACCAAGAGACCCAGTACTTC
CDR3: CASTVSDRYQETQYF

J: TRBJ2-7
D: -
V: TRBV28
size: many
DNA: TGTGCCATCCGAGGTCCCGGGGCGCAGGAAGAATACGAGCAGTACTTC
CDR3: CAIRGPGAQEEYEQYF

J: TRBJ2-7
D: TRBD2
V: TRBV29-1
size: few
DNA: TGCAGCGTGGTACCGGGAGGACGCACCTACGAGCAGTACTTC
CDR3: CSVVPGGRTYEQYF

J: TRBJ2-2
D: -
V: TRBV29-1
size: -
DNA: TGCAGCGTTGATGGGACCGGGACAACGAACACCGGGGAGCTGTTTTTT
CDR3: CSVDGTGTTNTGELFF

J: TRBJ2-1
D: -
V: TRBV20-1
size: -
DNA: TGCAGTGCTTCCGGACAGCTACTGTATGAGCAGTTCTTC
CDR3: CSASGQLLYEQFF

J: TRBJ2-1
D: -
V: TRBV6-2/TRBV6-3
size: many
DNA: TGTGCCAGCAGTTACGCTCAGGGGGGAAGATACAATGAGCAGTTCTTC
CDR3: CASSYAQGGRYNEQFF